This T cell receptor (beta chain) is from a study of neurological immune-mediated disorders. Study at large: In a group of roughly 34 multiple sclerosis patients, some 31 had the relapsing-remitting type and 3 had the secondary progressive type.

V was pared by 7 bases and J by 6 bases, with 12 bases of the junction left unmatched. CDR1 MDHEN and CDR2 SYDVKM come from the germline V gene. CDR3 length equals 15 residues. General study results and limits: Levels of TCR clonal expansion peaked in HTLV-1-associated myelopathy and reached their lowest in multiple sclerosis, under those of healthy controls. Across subjects, no CDR3 amino acid sequence appeared in expanded clones of more than one subject, a finding that suggested private repertoires in all groups.

The cDNA came from 5'RACE with 10-nucleotide random UMIs. MiXCR, applied by TCRdb to the 5' RACE reads, yields one record per CDR3 protein. The sample has 55,000 to 70,000 distinct CDR3 sequences, 2.5% to 4% seen once. This clonotype was recorded at least ten times. The antigen is unknown. This TCR derives from a woman between 50 and 59 years old with multiple sclerosis. The sequenced sample consisted of PBMCs. This chain uses TRBV28 with TRBJ2-3, with TRBD1 matching over 8 bases. CDR3 residues: CASIDRGGPEDTQYF. In DNA form, the CDR3 reads TGTGCCAGCATTGACAGGGGTGGCCCAGAGGATACGCAGTATTTT.